One sample yielded the 32 T cell receptor beta chains listed below, sequenced in a study of blood T cell repertoires in COVID-19. The protocol was immunoSEQ multiplex PCR, while the TCRdb copy is restricted to in-frame clones and leaves out a portion. The data contain some 130,000 clones, about nine tenths of them seen just once; the ten biggest clones take up about an eighth. The sequenced sample consisted of peripheral blood. The receptor set was obtained from a woman between 65 and 79 years old with COVID-19, enrolled during active disease.

V and J are TRBV24-1 and TRBJ1-2; 9 bases line up with TRBD1. Trimming cost V 8 bases and J 8 bases; bases outside gene matches: 8. CDR1 KGHDR and CDR2 SFDVKD come from the germline V gene. The CDR3 length is 13 residues. CDR3 residues: CATNQRQGGGYTF. CDR3 sequence (DNA): TGTGCCACCAATCAACGACAGGGGGGCGGCTACACCTTC.

The genes are TRBV19 and TRBJ1-4; unclear D gene. This CDR3 has 15 residues. Trimming shortened V by 3 bases and J by 5 bases, and 13 bases separated the two germline ends. Germline V gives CDR1 LNHDA, CDR2 SQIVND (reference sequence). The CDR3 nucleotides read TGTGCCAGTAGTATTCAGGTGCAACCGAATGAAAAACTGTTTTTT. Protein sequence: CASSIQVQPNEKLFF.

This clone appeared a few times. This sequence joins TRBV12-3 or TRBV12-4 and TRBJ1-2, with a tentative D call TRBD1 (6 bases). Trimming took 5 bases from V and 4 from J, leaving 8 bases between them. The CDR3 is 12 amino acids. The CDR3 bases are TGTGCCAGCAGTAGGACAGTCTATGGCTACACCTTC. Its protein is CASSRTVYGYTF.

J is TRBJ2-3 and V is TRBV4-2; D is unresolved. Looked up from germline, CDR1 is LGHNA and CDR2 is YNFKEQ. The V end was cut by 0 bases, the J end by 3 bases, with 16 bases between. This CDR3 is built from 17 residues. The CDR3 DNA sequence: TGTGCCAGCAGCCAAGACAGAGGCCAGTATGGGACAGATACGCAGTATTTT. Encoded protein: CASSQDRGQYGTDTQYF.

This sequence joins TRBV7-9 and TRBJ1-2; tentative D call: TRBD1 (6 bases). The CDR3 totals 15 residues. Germline CDR1 reads SEHNR; CDR2 reads FQNEAQ (reference sequence). V lost 1 base and J 4 bases, leaving 13 bases between the germline ends. The CDR3 loop reads CASSLVVDRSYGYTF. DNA of the CDR3: TGTGCCAGCAGCTTAGTTGTGGACAGAAGCTATGGCTACACCTTC.

This clone was detected once. The rearrangement joins TRBV5-1 to TRBJ1-1; TRBD1 aligns across 7 bases. Germline lookup yields CDR1 SGHRS and CDR2 YFSETQ. With V trimmed by 5 bases and J by 1 base, 5 bases remained unmatched. The CDR3 runs 14 residues. The CDR3 loop reads CASSYGTANTEAFF. CDR3 sequence (DNA): TGCGCCAGCAGTTACGGGACAGCGAACACTGAAGCTTTCTTT.

The rearrangement joins TRBV6-4 to TRBJ1-2; 7 bases align to TRBD1. CDR1 is MRHNA and CDR2 is SNTAGT in the germline V gene. V lost 5 bases to trimming and J lost 5 bases; unmatched junction nucleotides: 11. The CDR3 is 15 residues long. The CDR3 nucleotides read TGTGCCAGCAGTCCTCAAGGACAGGTCCCATATGGCTACACCTTC. Its translation is CASSPQGQVPYGYTF.

The CDR3, as DNA: TGTGCCAGCTCACCGGGCGGACAGGGGAGGACCTATGGCTACACCTTC. It translates to CASSPGGQGRTYGYTF. This chain joins TRBV18 and TRBJ1-2; TRBD1 agrees at 9 bases. Germline V lookup: CDR1 KGHSH, CDR2 LQKENI. This CDR3 contains 16 residues. Trimming took 3 bases from V and 4 from J; bases not matched to a gene: 9.

The CDR3 coding sequence is TGCGCCAGCCAGCAGCGGACCGGGGAGCTGTTTTTT. It encodes CASQQRTGELFF. The rearrangement uses TRBV5-1 and TRBJ2-2; maybe TRBD2 (5 bases). Germline CDR1 and CDR2: SGHRS and YFSETQ. The CDR3 totals 12 residues. Between the trimmed V and J ends, which lost 7 bases and 5 bases, there was a span of 9 bases.

This clone was picked up one time. The chain uses TRBV15 and TRBJ1-3; D is uncertain. Germline-derived CDR1 and CDR2 are LNHNV and YYDKDF (reference sequence). The CDR3 consists of 17 residues. Trimming shortened V by 0 bases and J by 0 bases, and 12 bases separated the two germline ends. CDR3 bases: TGTGCCACCAGCAGAGACTTCCGACGGGACTCTGGAAACACCATATATTTT. Amino acids: CATSRDFRRDSGNTIYF.

The rearrangement joins TRBV19 to TRBJ1-5, with D hard to call. The V gene lost 3 bases and the J gene lost 0 bases, with 9 bases spanning the gap. CDR1 LNHDA and CDR2 SQIVND come from the germline V gene (reference sequence). The CDR3 is 15 residues long. CDR3: CASSIGGYSNQPQHF. The DNA for the CDR3 is TGTGCCAGTAGTATCGGAGGTTATAGCAATCAGCCCCAGCATTTT.

V usage is TRBV6-5 and J usage is TRBJ1-1, with unresolved D. The V and J ends lost 4 bases and 5 bases respectively, with 17 bases between them. CDR1 is MNHEY, CDR2 SVGAGI, per germline. CDR3 length: 15 amino acids. CDR3 DNA sequence: TGTGCCAGCAGTTCCCGGGAAGGATGGGAAACTGAAGCTTTCTTT. This gives the protein CASSSREGWETEAFF.

The chain uses TRBV9 and TRBJ2-7; the match to TRBD1 covers 8 bases. The CDR3 totals 16 residues. V lost 4 bases to trimming and J lost 0 bases; unmatched junction nucleotides: 9. Per the germline V gene, CDR1 is SGDLS and CDR2 is YYNGEE. CDR3 protein: CASSLTWGTGSYEQYF. The CDR3 region has the DNA TGTGCCAGCAGCCTGACCTGGGGGACAGGCTCCTACGAGCAGTACTTC.

In this sample, this clone turned up a few times. This rearrangement joins TRBV5-1 to TRBJ2-7; 8 bases agree with TRBD2. CDR1 is SGHRS, CDR2 YFSETQ, per germline. V lost 1 base and J lost 2; bases outside the gene matches: 2. This CDR3 has 14 amino acids. CDR3 in amino acids: CASSLFGGAYEQYF. DNA for the CDR3: TGCGCCAGCAGCTTGTTCGGGGGGGCCTACGAGCAGTACTTC.

This clone has just a few counts. The chain uses TRBV9 and TRBJ1-3, with no clear D. The CDR3 extends over 13 amino acids. Germline V lookup: CDR1 SGDLS, CDR2 YYNGEE. The V end was cut by 7 bases, the J end by 0 bases, with 8 bases between. Here the CDR3 DNA reads TGTGCCAGCCGGGAGAGCTCTGGAAACACCATATATTTT. Its protein is CASRESSGNTIYF.

This chain joins TRBV3-1 (or the pseudogene TRBV3-2) and TRBJ2-5, with 10 bases matching TRBD2. This CDR3 is 17 amino acids long. Germline lookup yields CDR1 LGHDT and CDR2 YNNKEL (reference sequence). V was clipped by 4 bases and J by 5 bases; unmatched bases: 13. This chain's CDR3 is CASSLFPLAGGWETQYF. In nucleotides, the CDR3 is TGTGCCAGCAGCCTCTTCCCCTTAGCGGGGGGCTGGGAGACCCAGTACTTC.

The rearrangement joins TRBV6-5 to TRBJ2-7; 7 positions agree with TRBD1. Trimming cost V 8 bases and J 3 bases; bases outside gene matches: 7. CDR3 size: 13 residues. Per the germline V gene, CDR1 is MNHEY and CDR2 is SVGAGI. CDR3 bases: TGTGCCAGCTCCGTGGCAGGGGGCTACGAGCAGTACTTC. Protein sequence: CASSVAGGYEQYF.

The CDR3 DNA follows: TGTGCCAGCCTTACCCAGGCTGGGACTAAGCAGTATTTT. This gives the protein CASLTQAGTKQYF. The rearrangement joins TRBV28 to TRBJ2-3, with 7 nucleotides matching TRBD2. The germline V gene has CDR1 MDHEN and CDR2 SYDVKM. The CDR3 runs 13 residues. Trimming cost V 8 bases and J 11 bases; bases outside gene matches: 13.

This sequence joins TRBV15 and TRBJ2-3; D not certain. CDR3 length: 13 amino acids. Trimming shortened V by 1 base and J by 3 bases, and 5 bases separated the two germline ends. The germline V gene has CDR1 LNHNV and CDR2 YYDKDF (reference sequence). The CDR3 loop is CATSRARTDTQYF. The CDR3, as DNA: TGTGCCACCAGCAGAGCTAGAACAGATACGCAGTATTTT. Filled out from reference TRBV15 and TRBJ2-3, the complete variable domain reads DAMVIQNPRYQVTQFGKPVTLSCSQTLNHNVMYWYQQKSSQAPKLLFHYYDKDFNNEADTPDNFQSRRPNTSFCFLDIRSPGLGDTAMYLCATSRARTDTQYFGPGTRLTVL.

V is TRBV29-1 and J is TRBJ2-2; 7 bases match TRBD1. The CDR3 is made up of 13 amino acids. V dropped 7 bases and J dropped 3; count of bases not matched to a gene: 5. In germline, CDR1 is SQVTM, CDR2 ANQGSEA. The CDR3 loop is CSADRDDTGELFF. CDR3 DNA sequence: TGCAGCGCAGACAGGGACGACACCGGGGAGCTGTTTTTT.

Written as DNA, the CDR3 is TGTGCCAGCAGACCCCTGGACAGGGCGATCGGGGAGACCCAGTACTTC. The encoded protein is CASRPLDRAIGETQYF. The chain combines TRBV7-9 with TRBJ2-5, with 8 nucleotides matching TRBD1. V gave up 6 bases and J gave up 5 bases; unmatched junction bases: 14. This CDR3 contains 16 residues. The V gene's germline CDR1 is SEHNR and CDR2 FQNEAQ (reference sequence).

The chain links TRBV23-1 to TRBJ2-3; D is undetermined. TRBV23-1 has ORF status, its function being uncertain. With 1 base removed from V and 3 bases from J, the gap between germline ends came to 8 bases. CDR3 length equals 14 residues. CDR3 protein: CASSQLNFTDTQYF. The CDR3 nucleotides read TGCGCCAGCAGTCAATTGAACTTTACAGATACGCAGTATTTT.

This clone showed up just once. The rearrangement links TRBV2 to TRBJ1-4; possible D gene TRBD1, 5 bases. Trimming took 6 bases from V and 8 from J, leaving 19 bases between them. There are 15 residues in the CDR3. The germline V gene has CDR1 SNHLY and CDR2 FYNNEI. The CDR3 DNA is TGTGCCAGCAGCGGCGGGACGGTAATAGGGGAAAAACTGTTTTTT. It specifies CASSGGTVIGEKLFF.

The rearrangement uses TRBV18 and TRBJ1-5; D is unresolved. CDR1 is KGHSH, CDR2 LQKENI, per germline. Trimming left V 6 bases short and J 8 bases short, with 14 bases between. The CDR3 totals 13 residues. In DNA, the CDR3 is TGTGCCAGCTCTCTCACCCTGGCAGAGCCCCAGCATTTT. This encodes CASSLTLAEPQHF.

V usage is TRBV14 and J usage is TRBJ1-1; D may be TRBD1 (6 bases). Trimming took 4 bases from V and 5 from J, leaving 26 bases between them. CDR3 length equals 18 residues. The germline V gene encodes CDR1 SGHDN and CDR2 FVKESK. CDR3 protein: CASSPKNREKGRGTEAFF. Here the CDR3 DNA reads TGTGCCAGCAGCCCTAAGAACAGGGAAAAGGGAAGAGGGACTGAAGCTTTCTTT.

This sequence joins TRBV7-2 and TRBJ1-4; D unresolved. Germline assignment: CDR1 SGHTA and CDR2 FQGNSA. The V end was cut by 0 bases, the J end by 5 bases, with 10 bases between. This CDR3 is 15 amino acids long. The CDR3 here is CASSLAAGSNEKLFF. The DNA for the CDR3 is TGTGCCAGCAGCTTAGCGGCGGGATCAAATGAAAAACTGTTTTTT.

This CDR3 is CASSPRDRQETQYF. In DNA form, the CDR3 reads TGTGCCAGCTCACCGCGGGACAGGCAAGAGACCCAGTACTTC. This chain joins TRBV18 and TRBJ2-5; the match to TRBD1 covers 8 bases. The J segment lost 2 bases and the V segment lost 3 bases, leaving 2 bases of the junction unmatched. This CDR3 spans 14 amino acids. Germline V lookup: CDR1 KGHSH, CDR2 LQKENI.

This clone was seen a single time. The CDR3 sequence: CASSRGGTLQFF. The CDR3 nucleotides are TGTGCCAGCAGCCGGGGGGGGACTTTGCAGTTCTTC. The chain joins TRBV11-2 to TRBJ2-1; TRBD2 agrees at 8 bases. The germline gives CDR1 SGHAT, CDR2 FQNNGV. The J segment lost 12 bases and the V segment lost 5 bases, leaving 6 bases of the junction unmatched. The CDR3 consists of 12 residues.

The chain links TRBV10-3 to TRBJ2-7; D gene unclear. Germline V gene data show CDR1 as ENHRY and CDR2 as SYGVKD. This CDR3 has 11 amino acids. Trimming shortened V by 3 bases and J by 10 bases, and 10 bases separated the two germline ends. The CDR3 region is CAISDSNRQYF. CDR3 in DNA: TGTGCCATCAGTGATAGTAACCGTCAGTACTTC.

This chain connects TRBV19 to TRBJ1-6; 7 nucleotides align to TRBD1. CDR1 LNHDA and CDR2 SQIVND come from the germline V gene (reference sequence). The CDR3 runs 13 residues. The junction had 6 bases not matched to a gene; V was cut back by 9 bases and J by 7 bases. The CDR3 sequence: CASQRGLNSPLHF. The CDR3 DNA follows: TGTGCCAGCCAAAGGGGGCTGAATTCACCCCTCCACTTT.

The chain employs TRBV30 and TRBJ1-5; maybe TRBD1 (6 bases). With 1 base removed from V and 0 bases from J, the gap between germline ends came to 10 bases. Germline V gene lookup returns CDR1 GTSNPN and CDR2 SVGIG (reference sequence). The CDR3 is 15 residues long. The CDR3 loop is CAWSGGQLSNQPQHF. In DNA, the CDR3 is TGTGCCTGGAGTGGAGGACAGCTTAGCAATCAGCCCCAGCATTTT. The entire variable domain, with the rest obtained from reference TRBV30 and TRBJ1-5, is as follows: SQTIHQWPATLVQPVGSPLSLECTVEGTSNPNLYWYRQAAGRGLQLLFYSVGIGQISSEVPQNLSASRPQDRQFILSSKKLLLSDSGFYLCAWSGGQLSNQPQHFGDGTRLSIL.

CDR3 sequence (DNA): TGTGCCAGCAGTTATAAGATTGGGCAGGTCGGTGATACGCAGTATTTT. This codes for CASSYKIGQVGDTQYF. The chain recombines TRBV6-2 or TRBV6-3 with TRBJ2-3; D remains ambiguous. V was cut by 3 bases and J by 6 bases, with 19 bases left in between. The CDR3 consists of 16 residues. Germline CDR1 MNHEY, CDR2 SVGEGT.